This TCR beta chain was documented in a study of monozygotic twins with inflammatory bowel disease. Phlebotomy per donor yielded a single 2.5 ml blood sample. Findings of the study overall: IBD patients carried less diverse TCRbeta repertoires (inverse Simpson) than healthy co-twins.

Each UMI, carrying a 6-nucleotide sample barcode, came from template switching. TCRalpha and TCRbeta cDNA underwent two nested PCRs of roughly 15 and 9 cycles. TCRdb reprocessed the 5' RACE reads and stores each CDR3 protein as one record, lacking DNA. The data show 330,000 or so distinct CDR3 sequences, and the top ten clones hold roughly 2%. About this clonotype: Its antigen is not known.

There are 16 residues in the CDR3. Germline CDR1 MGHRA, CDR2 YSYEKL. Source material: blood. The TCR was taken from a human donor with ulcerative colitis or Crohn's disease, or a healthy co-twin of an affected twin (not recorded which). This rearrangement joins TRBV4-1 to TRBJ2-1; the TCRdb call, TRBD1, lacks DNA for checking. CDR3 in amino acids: CASSSPPRDRGNEQFF.